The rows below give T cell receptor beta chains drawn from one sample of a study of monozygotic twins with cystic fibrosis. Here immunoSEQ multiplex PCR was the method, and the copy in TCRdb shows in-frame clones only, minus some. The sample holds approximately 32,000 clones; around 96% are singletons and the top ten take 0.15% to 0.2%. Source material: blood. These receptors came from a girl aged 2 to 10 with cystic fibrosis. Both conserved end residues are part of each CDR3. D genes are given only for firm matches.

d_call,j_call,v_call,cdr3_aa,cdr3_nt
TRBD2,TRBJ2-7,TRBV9,CASSGGRASYEQYF,TGTGCCAGCAGCGGCGGGAGGGCCTCCTACGAGCAGTACTTC
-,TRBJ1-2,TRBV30,CAWSPAGHYGYTF,TGTGCCTGGAGTCCCGCAGGGCACTATGGCTACACCTTC
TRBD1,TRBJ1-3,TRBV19,CASSHTGAGNTIYF,TGTGCCAGTAGTCATACAGGGGCAGGAAACACCATATATTTT
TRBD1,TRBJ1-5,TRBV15,CATSRDRGNQPQHF,TGTGCCACCAGCAGGGACAGGGGCAATCAGCCCCAGCATTTT
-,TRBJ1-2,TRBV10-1,CASSDTANYGYTF,TGCGCCAGCAGTGATACTGCTAACTATGGCTACACCTTC
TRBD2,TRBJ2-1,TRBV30,CAWTPTSAATPFF,TGTGCCTGGACCCCGACTAGCGCCGCCACGCCGTTCTTC
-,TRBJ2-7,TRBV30,CAWSPQAPSEQYF,TGTGCCTGGAGCCCCCAAGCACCTTCCGAGCAGTACTTC
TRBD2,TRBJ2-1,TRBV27,CASRSREGLYNEQFF,TGTGCCAGCAGGTCGCGGGAGGGCTTGTACAATGAGCAGTTCTTC
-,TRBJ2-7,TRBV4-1,CASSQAYDGLGEQYF,TGCGCCAGCAGCCAGGCCTATGACGGTCTAGGGGAGCAGTACTTC
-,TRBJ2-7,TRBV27,CASGLRGVGHEQYF,TGTGCCAGCGGCCTCCGGGGAGTGGGCCACGAGCAGTACTTC